These T cell receptor beta chains were read from a single sample in a study of control samples from healthy donors and cancer patients. Some clones are missing from TCRdb's copy, which holds only in-frame ones; the method was immunoSEQ multiplex PCR. The sample records about 59,000 clones, about 92% being singletons. What was sequenced was PBMCs. The receptor source for this set is a man aged 40-50 years with colorectal cancer. Each CDR3 is given without its conserved first and last residue. The size entry is marked missing in some rows and otherwise reads once, few, many or a size class.

J gene	V gene	clone size	CDR3 protein
TRBJ2-3	TRBV27	NA	ASSFRGTDTQY
TRBJ1-2	TRBV4-1	NA	ASSQVVGFYGYT
TRBJ2-7	TRBV3-1/TRBV3-2	NA	ASSQLPGQGAYEQY
TRBJ2-5	TRBV9	NA	ASSVGPGETQY
TRBJ2-3	TRBV18	NA	ASSPPGPKRADTQY
TRBJ2-1	TRBV4-2	NA	ASSSRRGGNNEQF
TRBJ2-1	TRBV18	NA	ASLGTGDSGEQF
TRBJ2-2	TRBV7-9	NA	ASTPQGLGGTGELF
TRBJ1-2	TRBV7-9	NA	ASSLGGGGYT
TRBJ1-5	TRBV19	once	ASSRDTNQPQH
TRBJ2-7	TRBV20-1	NA	SARHGTEKY
TRBJ2-7	TRBV9	NA	ASSVGPSSEQY
TRBJ2-5	TRBV19	NA	ASSIPGLETQY
TRBJ1-1	TRBV30	NA	AWSVGLEAF
TRBJ1-6	TRBV9	once	ASSVRQGNSPLH
TRBJ2-1	TRBV4-3	NA	ASSQDRASARNEQF
TRBJ2-7	TRBV27	NA	ASSLAAASYEQY
TRBJ1-1	TRBV14	NA	ASSQVGARSTEAF
TRBJ2-5	TRBV12-5	NA	ASGILAGGQETQY
TRBJ1-5	TRBV24-1	few	ATSRRGGQPQH
TRBJ2-7	TRBV12-3/TRBV12-4	NA	ASSLIRQGEQY
TRBJ2-3	TRBV3-1/TRBV3-2	NA	ASSQDTSGSYNTQY
TRBJ2-7	TRBV6-5	NA	ASRDPGQGHEQY
TRBJ2-3	TRBV9	NA	ASSVAGGPGY
TRBJ2-1	TRBV2	once	ASSPYNEQF
TRBJ1-6	TRBV4-1	NA	ASSQEGTSNSPLH
TRBJ1-2	TRBV5-4	NA	ASSPDGTHGYT
TRBJ2-7	TRBV19	NA	ASSIESGPYEQY
TRBJ2-7	TRBV14	NA	ASSQVRVGEQY
TRBJ2-1	TRBV7-9	NA	ASSSEGTLAYNEQF
TRBJ2-1	TRBV2	NA	ASSGQGAFDEQF
TRBJ2-7	TRBV3-1/TRBV3-2	NA	ASIVPAVGPSYEQY
TRBJ1-2	TRBV2	NA	ASSDRGQLNYGYT
TRBJ2-1	TRBV5-6	NA	ASSYALPGEQF
TRBJ1-6	TRBV5-1	NA	ASSLRVPNSPLH
TRBJ2-3	TRBV7-3	NA	ASSLGADISTDTQY
TRBJ2-7	TRBV3-1/TRBV3-2	NA	ASSQESALKAYEQY
TRBJ2-5	TRBV6-5	NA	ASRPGGQETQY
TRBJ2-7	TRBV2	once	ASSDVAGSSYEQY
TRBJ1-1	TRBV11-2	NA	ASSPGGKNTEAF
TRBJ1-1	TRBV5-1	NA	ASSSLTKTGETEAF
TRBJ1-4	TRBV4-1	NA	ASSPAGTLNEKLF
TRBJ1-4	TRBV4-2	once	ASSTSLGDPNEKLF
TRBJ1-2	TRBV5-4	NA	ASSLDGTGLLYGYT
TRBJ1-1	TRBV5-4	NA	ASSLDTLEAF
TRBJ1-4	TRBV7-2	NA	ASSLGGSYNEKLF
TRBJ2-3	TRBV4-3	NA	ASSQDRGAGAGTDTQY
TRBJ2-3	TRBV20-1	NA	SASAGVFPDTQY
TRBJ2-6	TRBV12-3/TRBV12-4	NA	ASTNLGANVLT
TRBJ1-6	TRBV5-1	NA	ASSLYRPGTADSPLH
TRBJ1-4	TRBV19	NA	ATWILSGKEEKLF
TRBJ1-1	TRBV5-6	NA	ASSRWVNTEAF
TRBJ1-3	TRBV7-6	NA	ASSLGGGGSGNTIY
TRBJ2-7	TRBV5-4	NA	ASSLGDRAYEQY
TRBJ2-3	TRBV10-3	NA	AISEALAGGSTDTQY
TRBJ2-7	TRBV7-9	once	ASSLGTGVYEQY
TRBJ1-1	TRBV6-5	NA	ASSFITGRNTEAF